Each of the 5 T cell receptor beta chains below was sequenced from the same sample in a study of shared clonotypes between healthy human individuals. The repertoire was sequenced with immunoSEQ multiplex PCR; TCRdb's copy has only in-frame clones and lacks some. The sample comprises more than 1 million clones, around 82% of which are singletons, and under 0.65% rests with the top ten. The sample consisted of memory CD4+ T cells from PBMCs. Subset in this sample: CD45RA-negative fraction. These receptors originate from a man between 18 and 35 years old in good health. Some clones in this sample may be carry-over from other donors' samples.

The rearrangement links TRBV5-4 to TRBJ1-1; TRBD1 might be the D (5 bases). The V gene lost 5 bases and the J gene lost 0 bases, with 11 bases spanning the gap. This CDR3 has 14 amino acids. Germline V gene lookup returns CDR1 SGHNT and CDR2 YYREEE (reference sequence). The CDR3 sequence: CASRQDILNTEAFF. The DNA of the CDR3 is TGTGCCAGCAGACAGGACATATTGAACACTGAAGCTTTCTTT.

The V gene is TRBV11-3, the J gene TRBJ2-2; 11 bases fit TRBD2. After removal of 1 base from V and 4 bases from J, the junction contained 2 bases not matched to a gene. Germline V CDR1 and CDR2: SGHNT, YENEEA. This CDR3 comprises 16 residues. CDR3 in DNA: TGTGCCAGCAGCTTAGGGCTAGCGGGAGGCACCGGGGAGCTGTTTTTT. Translation: CASSLGLAGGTGELFF.

This sequence joins TRBV7-2 and TRBJ2-2, with 7 bases lining up with TRBD1. The junction had 9 bases not matched to a gene; V was cut back by 1 base and J by 7 bases. The CDR3 sequence is 16 residues long. Looked up from germline, CDR1 is SGHTA and CDR2 is FQGNSA. CDR3 loop: CASSLVKGAHHGELFF. Here the CDR3 DNA reads TGTGCCAGCAGCTTAGTTAAGGGGGCGCACCACGGGGAGCTGTTTTTT.

The chain couples TRBV5-4 to TRBJ2-1, with 11 bases identical to TRBD2. The V and J ends lost 4 bases and 4 bases, in that order; junction bases with no gene match: 4. The CDR3 sequence is 15 residues long. Germline-derived CDR1 and CDR2 are SGHNT and YYREEE (reference sequence). The CDR3 bases are TGTGCCAGCAGCGCTAGCGGGAGGCCTTACAATGAGCAGTTCTTC. It encodes CASSASGRPYNEQFF.

This chain uses TRBV7-2 with TRBJ2-5; D remains ambiguous. The length of the CDR3 is 13 residues. The V and J ends lost 4 bases and 2 bases respectively, with 8 bases between them. Germline-derived CDR1 and CDR2 are SGHTA and FQGNSA. CDR3 DNA: TGTGCCAGCAGCTCCCGGCTACAAGAGACCCAGTACTTC. Its translation is CASSSRLQETQYF.